Below, 32 T cell receptor beta chains from the same sample are listed, as sequenced in a study of shared T cell receptors in the human thymus. Clones were sequenced by immunoSEQ multiplex PCR, and TCRdb holds only the in-frame ones, with some missing. The table lists some 640,000 clones, 87% of them singletons. The same sample was also used in a study of human thymus T cells.

Sequenced material: thymocytes. The receptors were gathered from a boy under two years old with a congenital heart defect.

This clone came up a few times. The V gene is TRBV4-1, the J gene TRBJ2-7; TRBD1 agrees at 8 bases. From germline, CDR1 is MGHRA and CDR2 YSYEKL. The CDR3 sequence is 18 residues long. Losses at the gene ends were 0 bases for V and 0 bases for J; bases not matched to a gene: 10. The CDR3 here is CASSQEEGSGQVSYEQYF. CDR3 in DNA: TGCGCCAGCAGCCAAGAAGAAGGGTCGGGACAGGTCTCCTACGAGCAGTACTTC.

V is TRBV6-4 and J is TRBJ1-2; 8 bases align to TRBD1. The V and J ends lost 4 bases and 6 bases, in that order; junction bases with no gene match: 4. The CDR3 extends over 13 amino acids. The germline gives CDR1 MRHNA, CDR2 SNTAGT. The CDR3 spells CASSGTGGNGYTF. CDR3 nucleotides: TGTGCCAGCAGTGGTACAGGGGGAAATGGCTACACCTTC.

V and J are TRBV5-5 and TRBJ2-1; TRBD1 matches 7 bases. The germline CDR1 and CDR2 sequences are SGHKS and YYEKEE (reference sequence). The CDR3 has 12 amino acids. The V and J ends lost 9 bases and 3 bases, in that order; junction bases with no gene match: 3. CDR3 sequence (DNA): TGTGCCACGGGGACAGTCTACAATGAGCAGTTCTTC. Translated, it gives CATGTVYNEQFF. The whole variable domain, filled in from reference TRBV5-5 and TRBJ2-1, reads DAGVTQSPTHLIKTRGQQVTLRCSPISGHKSVSWYQQVLGQGPQFIFQYYEKEERGRGNFPDRFSARQFPNYSSELNVNALLLGDSALYLCATGTVYNEQFFGPGTRLTVL.

The V and J genes are TRBV27 and TRBJ2-1; 10 nucleotides agree with TRBD1. This CDR3 spans 18 amino acids. V shed 4 bases, J shed 2 bases, and the junction held 11 bases outside the gene matches. The germline V gene has CDR1 MNHEY and CDR2 SMNVEV (reference sequence). The CDR3 protein is CASSSDRADRGTYNEQFF. The CDR3, as DNA: TGTGCCAGCAGTTCGGATCGCGCGGACAGGGGGACCTACAATGAGCAGTTCTTC.

The chain couples TRBV10-3 to TRBJ2-5; 8 bases map to TRBD2. This CDR3 spans 15 amino acids. CDR1 and CDR2 from the germline V gene are ENHRY and SYGVKD. Trimming at V came to 6 bases and at J to 2 bases, leaving 8 bases not matched to a gene. CDR3 DNA: TGTGCCATCAGGAGCCCCGAGCGGGGGCAAGAGACCCAGTACTTC. Protein sequence: CAIRSPERGQETQYF.

In its sample, this clone was seen a few times. The rearrangement joins TRBV5-4 to TRBJ1-1; D uncertain. Looked up from germline, CDR1 is SGHNT and CDR2 is YYREEE (reference sequence). V dropped 5 bases and J dropped 0 bases, with 11 bases sitting between them. The CDR3 spans 14 residues. The CDR3 protein is CASRVPEMNTEAFF. CDR3 DNA sequence: TGTGCCAGCAGGGTGCCGGAGATGAACACTGAAGCTTTCTTT.

The CDR3 region has the DNA TGTGCCAGCAGCCAATGGGACAGAAACTCTGGGGCCAACGTCCTGACTTTC. Amino acids: CASSQWDRNSGANVLTF. The rearrangement joins TRBV5-5 to TRBJ2-6; 7 bases are shared with TRBD1. CDR1 is SGHKS, CDR2 YYEKEE, per germline (reference sequence). This CDR3 contains 17 residues. J was trimmed by 0 bases and V by 4 bases; bases with no gene match: 7. Supplemented by reference TRBV5-5 and TRBJ2-6, the full variable domain reads DAGVTQSPTHLIKTRGQQVTLRCSPISGHKSVSWYQQVLGQGPQFIFQYYEKEERGRGNFPDRFSARQFPNYSSELNVNALLLGDSALYLCASSQWDRNSGANVLTFGAGSRLTVL.

The chain employs TRBV28 and TRBJ1-4; perhaps TRBD1 as D (5 bases). The germline V gene has CDR1 MDHEN and CDR2 SYDVKM. V was trimmed by 8 bases and J by 5 bases, leaving 9 bases between them. The length of the CDR3 is 12 residues. The CDR3 DNA reads TGTGCCAGCGGGGGGGGAAATGAAAAACTGTTTTTT. It yields the protein CASGGGNEKLFF.

The chain has TRBV6-1 and TRBJ1-1, with 9 positions matching TRBD1. V lost 5 bases to trimming and J lost 4 bases; unmatched junction nucleotides: 8. Germline CDR1 MNHNS, CDR2 SASEGT. CDR3 length: 15 residues. The DNA of the CDR3 is TGTGCCAGCAGTCGGGGGACAGGGACGGGCACTGAAGCTTTCTTT. This encodes CASSRGTGTGTEAFF.

This rearrangement joins TRBV7-4 to TRBJ1-2; TRBD1 matches 9 bases. This CDR3 has 13 residues. V trimming: 1 base; J trimming: 14 bases; junction bases outside the gene matches: 8. Germline V lookup: CDR1 SGHVT, CDR2 SQSDAQ. CDR3 loop: CASSLEGPGQGTF. As DNA, the CDR3 is TGTGCCAGCAGCTTAGAGGGGCCCGGACAGGGGACCTTC.

V is TRBV6-1 and J is TRBJ1-5; D is perhaps TRBD1 (6 bases). V was clipped by 9 bases and J by 2 bases, with 14 bases between them. This CDR3 region has 14 residues. In germline, CDR1 is MNHNS, CDR2 SASEGT. Written as DNA, the CDR3 is TGTGCCAGTGCGGGGGGCGGGTGCAATCAGCCCCAGCATTTT. It codes for CASAGGGCNQPQHF.

The chain has TRBV4-3 and TRBJ1-4; D is perhaps TRBD1 (5 bases). V dropped 4 bases and J dropped 2 bases, with 14 bases sitting between them. Per germline, CDR1 LGHNA and CDR2 YSLEER. The CDR3 length is 16 residues. This chain's CDR3 is CASSLSHRTTNEKLFF. The CDR3, as DNA: TGCGCCAGCAGCCTCAGCCACAGGACCACTAATGAAAAACTGTTTTTT.

This clone was seen only a few times. The V call is TRBV14, the J call TRBJ2-2, with TRBD1 as a possible D gene (6 bases). Germline V gene data show CDR1 as SGHDN and CDR2 as FVKESK. The germline V and J ends were trimmed by 3 bases and 8 bases, with 19 bases remaining between them. The length of the CDR3 is 16 residues. CDR3 sequence reads: CASSQGQPQPRGELFF. CDR3 bases: TGTGCCAGCAGCCAGGGACAACCCCAGCCAAGGGGGGAGCTGTTTTTT. The full variable domain, its missing parts supplied by reference TRBV14 and TRBJ2-2, is EAGVTQFPSHSVIEKGQTVTLRCDPISGHDNLYWYRRVMGKEIKFLLHFVKESKQDESGMPNNRFLAERTGGTYSTLKVQPAELEDSGVYFCASSQGQPQPRGELFFGEGSRLTVL.

The chain employs TRBV28 and TRBJ2-1; 7 bases fit TRBD2. Germline V lookup: CDR1 MDHEN, CDR2 SYDVKM. CDR3 length: 17 residues. Trimming took 1 base from V and 4 from J; bases not matched to a gene: 10. The CDR3 DNA follows: TGTGCCAGCAGTTTATTGGAGGGGCGGGAGAATTACAATGAGCAGTTCTTC. Translation: CASSLLEGRENYNEQFF.

The chain links TRBV28 to TRBJ2-7; TRBD1 is a possible D gene (5 bases). This CDR3 contains 15 residues. Trimming stripped 1 base from V and 3 bases from J, with 13 bases between. Germline V gives CDR1 MDHEN, CDR2 SYDVKM. For the CDR3, the DNA is TGTGCCAGCAGTTTATATGCAGGGTTGAACTACGAGCAGTACTTC. The encoded protein is CASSLYAGLNYEQYF.

The rearrangement joins TRBV7-2 to TRBJ2-1, with TRBD2 matching over 7 bases. The CDR3 is 16 amino acids. Germline V lookup: CDR1 SGHTA, CDR2 FQGNSA. V was pared by 5 bases and J by 3 bases, with 10 bases of the junction left unmatched. CDR3 coding DNA: TGTGCCAGCAGCGGAATAGAGGGACTACACTACAATGAGCAGTTCTTC. The encoded protein is CASSGIEGLHYNEQFF.

The chain links TRBV2 to TRBJ2-7; weak D call: TRBD1 (6 bases). CDR1 and CDR2 from the germline V gene are SNHLY and FYNNEI. CDR3 size: 16 residues. V dropped 7 bases and J dropped 1 base, with 20 bases sitting between them. For the CDR3, the DNA is TGTGCCAGCATCCGCTCGGAGACAGGAGGATCCTACGAGCAGTACTTC. The encoded protein is CASIRSETGGSYEQYF.

Remarks on this clone: Additional DNA sequences in this sample encode the identical CDR3. The chain uses TRBV9 and TRBJ2-6; D is ambiguous. Germline CDR1 is SGDLS and CDR2 is YYNGEE. V lost 4 bases to trimming and J lost 0 bases, with 5 bases between them. This CDR3 is built from 14 residues. The CDR3 loop reads CASSPSSGANVLTF. The CDR3 bases are TGTGCCAGCAGCCCCTCCTCTGGGGCCAACGTCCTGACTTTC.

This clone was observed a single time. The gene calls are TRBV5-4 and TRBJ1-1; 7 bases are a match to TRBD1. Trimming removed 4 bases from V and 1 base from J; junction bases left unmatched: 13. The CDR3 sequence is 17 residues long. Germline lookup yields CDR1 SGHNT and CDR2 YYREEE (reference sequence). The CDR3 DNA follows: TGTGCCAGCAGCCATTCCGACAGGGAAAGATGGAACACTGAAGCTTTCTTT. Amino acids: CASSHSDRERWNTEAFF.

The rearrangement joins TRBV12-5 to TRBJ2-2; TRBD2 is a possible D gene (8 bases). The V gene lost 4 bases and the J gene lost 1 base, with 31 bases spanning the gap. CDR1 LGHNT and CDR2 FRNRAP come from the germline V gene. The CDR3 runs 22 residues. The CDR3 nucleotides read TGTGCTAGTGGTTCCCCCCTGGGGACAGATGTACTAGCGGAGCAGAACACCGGGGAGCTGTTTTTT. As protein: CASGSPLGTDVLAEQNTGELFF. Full variable domain (missing parts from reference TRBV12-5 and TRBJ2-2): DARVTQTPRHKVTEMGQEVTMRCQPILGHNTVFWYRQTMMQGLELLAYFRNRAPLDDSGMPKDRFSAEMPDATLATLKIQPSEPRDSAVYFCASGSPLGTDVLAEQNTGELFFGEGSRLTVL.

This clone was detected only once. The chain couples TRBV28 to TRBJ1-1; D unclear. The CDR3 runs to 16 residues. Deletions cut 1 base from V and 6 bases from J, with 18 bases between. Germline V gives CDR1 MDHEN, CDR2 SYDVKM. The CDR3 bases are TGTGCCAGCAGTTTATTTCCCCGGGCGGGCGCTGCTGAAGCTTTCTTT. Amino acids: CASSLFPRAGAAEAFF.

The rearrangement uses TRBV6-5 and TRBJ2-2; unclear D gene. V was cut by 6 bases and J by 6 bases, with 14 bases left in between. Germline values: CDR1 MNHEY, CDR2 SVGAGI. CDR3 length equals 14 residues. CDR3: CASRALNGAGELFF. DNA of the CDR3: TGTGCCAGCAGGGCCCTGAATGGAGCCGGGGAGCTGTTTTTT.

This clone was counted only a few times. Other DNA sequences of this sample code for an identical CDR3. The J gene is TRBJ1-6, the V gene TRBV28, with 7 positions matching TRBD1. V lost 10 bases to trimming and J lost 2 bases; unmatched junction nucleotides: 8. The CDR3 extends over 15 amino acids. Germline V gene data show CDR1 as MDHEN and CDR2 as SYDVKM. CDR3 region: CATIRQGAYNSPLHF. CDR3 in DNA: TGTGCCACCATCCGACAGGGCGCCTATAATTCACCCCTCCACTTT.

This chain uses TRBV28 with TRBJ2-7, with 10 bases fitting TRBD1. V gave up 6 bases and J gave up 7 bases; unmatched junction bases: 12. CDR3 length: 15 amino acids. CDR1 MDHEN and CDR2 SYDVKM come from the germline V gene. CDR3 amino acids: CASSFLRQGAREQYF. Here the CDR3 DNA reads TGTGCCAGCAGCTTTCTTCGACAGGGGGCGAGGGAGCAGTACTTC.

The V gene is TRBV7-9, the J gene TRBJ1-5, with TRBD1 matching 10 bases. The CDR3 has 17 residues. Germline V gene data show CDR1 as SEHNR and CDR2 as FQNEAQ (reference sequence). V was pared by 1 base and J by 6 bases, with 9 bases of the junction left unmatched. CDR3 coding DNA: TGTGCCAGCAGCTTAGTGTACGGGACAGGGGTCGGTCAGCCCCAGCATTTT. Translating it yields CASSLVYGTGVGQPQHF.

The chain employs TRBV30 and TRBJ1-5, with 7 bases fitting TRBD1. The V gene end was trimmed by 1 base and the J gene end by 2 bases; junction bases not matched to a gene: 8. CDR3 length: 16 amino acids. Germline V gene data show CDR1 as GTSNPN and CDR2 as SVGIG (reference sequence). The CDR3 protein is CAWSEPDREGNQPQHF. DNA of the CDR3: TGTGCCTGGAGTGAGCCCGACAGGGAAGGCAATCAGCCCCAGCATTTT.

J is TRBJ2-7 and V is TRBV6-5; 7 positions agree with TRBD2. CDR1 MNHEY and CDR2 SVGAGI come from the germline V gene. The V and J ends lost 5 bases and 6 bases, in that order; junction bases with no gene match: 7. The CDR3 loop spans 13 amino acids. For the CDR3, the DNA is TGTGCCAGCAGTACGAGGCGGGAGCTCGAGCAGTACTTC. Protein product: CASSTRRELEQYF.

This chain joins TRBV4-3 and TRBJ2-7; a weak D match, TRBD1 (5 bases). Germline lookup yields CDR1 LGHNA and CDR2 YSLEER. V shed 3 bases and J shed 6 bases, with 12 bases lying between them. This CDR3 comprises 13 residues. In DNA form, the CDR3 reads TGCGCCAGCAGCCAGATAGACAGTTCCGAGCAGTACTTC. This translates into CASSQIDSSEQYF.

This clone was counted only a few times. This chain links TRBV4-1 with TRBJ1-3, with D unresolved. V dropped 0 bases and J dropped 3 bases, with 6 bases sitting between them. From germline, CDR1 is MGHRA and CDR2 YSYEKL. The CDR3 contains 14 residues. In DNA form, the CDR3 reads TGCGCCAGCAGCCAAGATCCAATTGGAAACACCATATATTTT. This gives the protein CASSQDPIGNTIYF.

The J gene is TRBJ1-1, the V gene TRBV6-5; 10 bases are a match to TRBD1. V shed 5 bases and J 8 bases; nucleotides not matched to a gene: 8. The CDR3 runs 14 residues. Germline assignment: CDR1 MNHEY and CDR2 SVGAGI. This CDR3 reads CASSDRDRGAEAFF. Here the CDR3 DNA reads TGTGCCAGCAGTGACCGGGACAGGGGCGCCGAAGCTTTCTTT.

The chain joins TRBV7-6 to TRBJ2-1; 8 bases are shared with TRBD1. Losses at the gene ends were 5 bases for V and 9 bases for J; bases not matched to a gene: 21. Germline V gives CDR1 SGHVS, CDR2 FNYEAQ. The CDR3 runs 18 residues. CDR3 sequence: CASSPAPARGHTGGEQFF. The CDR3 DNA is TGTGCCAGCAGCCCAGCCCCCGCCAGGGGGCATACCGGGGGTGAGCAGTTCTTC.

V is TRBV5-5 and J is TRBJ2-1; 8 bases are shared with TRBD2. CDR1 and CDR2 (germline): SGHKS, YYEKEE (reference sequence). J gave up 4 bases and V 1 base, and 7 bases lay outside the gene matches. The CDR3 totals 16 residues. The CDR3 DNA reads as TGTGCCAGCAGCTTGAAGGGGGGACTAGAATACAATGAGCAGTTCTTC. Protein sequence: CASSLKGGLEYNEQFF.